Presented here are 3 T cell receptor beta chains from one specimen sequenced in a study of beta chain features in type 1 diabetes. Study-wide findings and caveats: Significant though moderate, a shortening of TCRB CDR3s appeared in all four CD4+ subsets of Type 1 diabetes patients.

As every portion of the isolated RNA was reverse transcribed, the sequencing read expressed TCRB transcripts. Libraries were prepared by immunoSEQ multiplex PCR; TCRdb keeps only in-frame clonotypes and omits some of them. The table has more than 200,000 clones, 16% seen once; the top ten hold 0.065% to 0.095%. The antigens for these receptors are not known. The sample was naive CD4+ T cells from blood. These receptors all come from a young man with type 1 diabetes.

The sample holds a few counts of this clone. The chain couples TRBV6-5 to TRBJ2-5; maybe TRBD2 (6 bases). This CDR3 comprises 15 residues. The germline CDR1 and CDR2 sequences are MNHEY and SVGAGI. V was shortened by 4 bases and J by 4 bases, with 16 bases between the two germline ends. The CDR3 DNA reads TGTGCCAGCAGTTTTGGAGGGACCAAGGGAGAGACCCAGTACTTC. Translated, it gives CASSFGGTKGETQYF.

V gene TRBV4-1 combines with J gene TRBJ2-2; D is perhaps TRBD1 or TRBD2 (5 bases each). The V end was cut by 2 bases, the J end by 2 bases, with 12 bases between. The CDR3 has 16 amino acids. Germline loops: CDR1 MGHRA, CDR2 YSYEKL. CDR3: CASSQLPGGNTGELFF. CDR3 nucleotide sequence: TGCGCCAGCAGCCAACTCCCTGGGGGTAACACCGGGGAGCTGTTTTTT.

This chain links TRBV9 with TRBJ2-1, with no clear D. The germline V gene encodes CDR1 SGDLS and CDR2 YYNGEE. The V gene lost 0 bases and the J gene lost 0 bases, with 13 bases spanning the gap. CDR3 length: 17 residues. The CDR3 DNA sequence: TGTGCCAGCAGCGTAGACCAGAACACGAGCTCCTACAATGAGCAGTTCTTC. Its protein is CASSVDQNTSSYNEQFF.